Listed below are T cell receptor beta chains from one sample, sequenced in a study of T-cell memory formation after mild COVID-19. Each CDR3 protein is one row after TCRdb ran MiXCR on the 5' RACE reads. The profile covers about half a million distinct CDR3 sequences, with about 18% appearing a single time and approximately 13% taken by the ten largest. Input material: PBMCs or a T cell subset sorted from them (not recorded which). The receptor set was obtained from an adult woman who had mild COVID-19 (a few samples of this study predate the infection). Cell type and time point are not known. CDR3s include the opening cysteine and the closing phenylalanine or tryptophan. D genes are given only for firm matches. The size field is filled for only some rows; it gives once, few, many or a size class.

d_call: -
clone_size: many
j_call: TRBJ2-7
v_call: TRBV12-3/TRBV12-4
cdr3_aa: CASNLQGSREQYF
cdr3_nt: TGTGCCAGCAACTTACAGGGATCCCGGGAGCAGTACTTC

d_call: -
clone_size: -
j_call: TRBJ2-2
v_call: TRBV20-1
cdr3_aa: CSAGRGHGTGELFF
cdr3_nt: TGCAGTGCTGGACGGGGACACGGCACCGGGGAGCTGTTTTTT

d_call: -
clone_size: -
j_call: TRBJ2-7
v_call: TRBV19
cdr3_aa: CASSIGQGLSYEQYF
cdr3_nt: TGTGCCAGTAGTATCGGCCAGGGCCTGTCCTACGAGCAGTACTTC

d_call: TRBD1
clone_size: few
j_call: TRBJ2-5
v_call: TRBV29-1
cdr3_aa: CSADRDSKETQYF
cdr3_nt: TGCAGCGCCGACCGGGACAGTAAAGAGACCCAGTACTTC

d_call: -
clone_size: -
j_call: TRBJ1-2
v_call: TRBV5-1
cdr3_aa: CASSLVSAYGYTF
cdr3_nt: TGCGCCAGCAGCTTGGTTTCCGCTTATGGCTACACCTTC

d_call: TRBD1
clone_size: few
j_call: TRBJ2-1
v_call: TRBV27
cdr3_aa: CASSRRPGQGQDEQFF
cdr3_nt: TGTGCCAGCAGTCGCCGACCGGGACAGGGTCAAGATGAGCAGTTCTTC

d_call: -
clone_size: -
j_call: TRBJ1-5
v_call: TRBV19
cdr3_aa: CASSPILPGRTYSNQPQHF
cdr3_nt: TGTGCCAGTAGTCCTATCCTTCCGGGACGGACGTATAGCAATCAGCCCCAGCATTTT

d_call: TRBD2
clone_size: -
j_call: TRBJ2-2
v_call: TRBV7-8
cdr3_aa: CASSSLAGVNTGELFF
cdr3_nt: TGTGCCAGCAGCTCACTAGCGGGAGTGAACACCGGGGAGCTGTTTTTT

d_call: -
clone_size: few
j_call: TRBJ1-5
v_call: TRBV27
cdr3_aa: CASSEYSNQPQHF
cdr3_nt: TGTGCCAGCAGTGAATATAGCAATCAGCCCCAGCATTTT

d_call: -
clone_size: -
j_call: TRBJ2-6
v_call: TRBV7-3
cdr3_aa: CASSPSPGANVLTF
cdr3_nt: TGTGCCAGCAGCCCTTCGCCTGGGGCCAACGTCCTGACTTTC

d_call: -
clone_size: -
j_call: TRBJ2-3
v_call: TRBV4-1
cdr3_aa: CASSRILRSTDTQYF
cdr3_nt: TGCGCCAGCAGCCGGATCCTCAGGAGCACAGATACGCAGTATTTT

d_call: TRBD1
clone_size: many
j_call: TRBJ2-3
v_call: TRBV12-3/TRBV12-4
cdr3_aa: CASSRQGFTDTQYF
cdr3_nt: TGTGCCAGCAGCAGACAGGGATTCACAGATACGCAGTATTTT

d_call: -
clone_size: few
j_call: TRBJ1-3
v_call: TRBV7-6
cdr3_aa: CASSLGSKSSGNTIYF
cdr3_nt: TGTGCCAGCAGCTTAGGCAGTAAGAGCTCTGGAAACACCATATATTTT

d_call: -
clone_size: -
j_call: TRBJ2-1
v_call: TRBV24-1
cdr3_aa: CATSAERSYNEQFF
cdr3_nt: TGTGCCACCAGTGCGGAGAGGTCCTACAATGAGCAGTTCTTC

d_call: -
clone_size: -
j_call: TRBJ1-5
v_call: TRBV2
cdr3_aa: CASGGLVVAGSSNQPQHF
cdr3_nt: TGTGCCAGCGGAGGCCTGGTGGTTGCAGGGAGTAGCAATCAGCCCCAGCATTTT

d_call: -
clone_size: few
j_call: TRBJ1-3
v_call: TRBV27
cdr3_aa: CASSSSRTGQNSGNTIYF
cdr3_nt: TGTGCCAGCAGTTCTTCCCGTACGGGGCAAAACTCTGGAAACACCATATATTTT

d_call: -
clone_size: many
j_call: TRBJ2-3
v_call: TRBV7-9
cdr3_aa: CASSPPGLHTDTQYF
cdr3_nt: TGTGCCAGCAGCCCCCCCGGCCTTCACACAGATACGCAGTATTTT

d_call: TRBD2
clone_size: -
j_call: TRBJ2-5
v_call: TRBV9
cdr3_aa: CASSTSRGLLEF
cdr3_nt: TGTGCCAGCAGCACGTCCCGGGGACTACTCGAGTTC

d_call: -
clone_size: -
j_call: TRBJ1-1
v_call: TRBV6-5
cdr3_aa: CASSPGGGSAFF
cdr3_nt: TGTGCCAGCAGTCCCGGGGGGGGCTCAGCTTTCTTT

d_call: -
clone_size: -
j_call: TRBJ2-7
v_call: TRBV5-1
cdr3_aa: CASSLGRGTRNEQYF
cdr3_nt: TGCGCCAGCAGCTTGGGACGGGGAACGAGGAACGAGCAGTACTTC

d_call: TRBD2
clone_size: few
j_call: TRBJ2-1
v_call: TRBV7-9
cdr3_aa: CASSYLAGLHNEQFF
cdr3_nt: TGTGCCAGCAGCTACCTAGCGGGCCTACACAATGAGCAGTTCTTC

d_call: TRBD1
clone_size: -
j_call: TRBJ1-2
v_call: TRBV12-3/TRBV12-4
cdr3_aa: CASSHTGQGAGGYTF
cdr3_nt: TGTGCCAGCAGTCACACGGGACAGGGGGCTGGGGGCTACACCTTC

d_call: TRBD1
clone_size: many
j_call: TRBJ2-2
v_call: TRBV7-3
cdr3_aa: CASSMDRGPGELFF
cdr3_nt: TGTGCCAGCAGTATGGACAGGGGGCCCGGGGAGCTGTTTTTT

d_call: -
clone_size: -
j_call: TRBJ1-1
v_call: TRBV20-1
cdr3_aa: CSARPTGLPRLAFF
cdr3_nt: TGCAGTGCTAGGCCTACAGGATTACCAAGGTTGGCTTTCTTT

d_call: -
clone_size: many
j_call: TRBJ2-5
v_call: TRBV11-2
cdr3_aa: CASSPRLQETQYF
cdr3_nt: TGTGCCAGCAGCCCCAGGTTGCAAGAGACCCAGTACTTC

d_call: -
clone_size: -
j_call: TRBJ2-1
v_call: TRBV4-2
cdr3_aa: CASSQVREREQFF
cdr3_nt: TGTGCCAGCAGCCAAGTACGGGAGAGGGAGCAGTTCTTC

d_call: TRBD1
clone_size: -
j_call: TRBJ2-1
v_call: TRBV24-1
cdr3_aa: CATSKLGTGYPGEQFF
cdr3_nt: TGTGCCACCAGTAAATTGGGGACAGGATATCCAGGGGAGCAGTTCTTC

d_call: -
clone_size: few
j_call: TRBJ1-2
v_call: TRBV6-2/TRBV6-3
cdr3_aa: CASSATQAFAHVDGYTF
cdr3_nt: TGTGCCAGCAGTGCGACCCAGGCATTCGCGCACGTGGATGGCTACACCTTC

d_call: -
clone_size: few
j_call: TRBJ2-5
v_call: TRBV24-1
cdr3_aa: CATSNPLGGGGESQETQYF
cdr3_nt: TGTGCCACCAGTAACCCACTAGGAGGGGGCGGGGAGTCCCAAGAGACCCAGTACTTC

d_call: -
clone_size: -
j_call: TRBJ1-3
v_call: TRBV7-7
cdr3_aa: CASISSRKLGNTIYF
cdr3_nt: TGTGCTAGCATTAGTTCGAGAAAACTTGGAAACACCATATATTTT

d_call: -
clone_size: -
j_call: TRBJ2-2
v_call: TRBV7-8
cdr3_aa: CAIETENTGELFF
cdr3_nt: TGTGCCATCGAGACAGAGAACACCGGGGAGCTGTTTTTT

d_call: -
clone_size: few
j_call: TRBJ1-5
v_call: TRBV9
cdr3_aa: CASSGGGVGEPQHF
cdr3_nt: TGTGCCAGCAGCGGTGGGGGGGTAGGAGAGCCCCAGCATTTT

d_call: -
clone_size: few
j_call: TRBJ1-5
v_call: TRBV20-1
cdr3_aa: CSAPTERNSNQPQHF
cdr3_nt: TGCAGTGCCCCGACCGAGCGTAATAGCAATCAGCCCCAGCATTTT

d_call: -
clone_size: -
j_call: TRBJ2-4
v_call: TRBV5-1
cdr3_aa: CASSRGTDTKNIQYF
cdr3_nt: TGCGCCAGCAGCCGGGGGACAGACACAAAAAACATTCAGTACTTC

d_call: -
clone_size: -
j_call: TRBJ1-2
v_call: TRBV2
cdr3_aa: CASSPRQAGYYGYTF
cdr3_nt: TGTGCCAGCAGTCCTAGGCAGGCGGGGTACTATGGCTACACCTTC

d_call: -
clone_size: -
j_call: TRBJ1-2
v_call: TRBV24-1
cdr3_aa: CATSGPENYGYTF
cdr3_nt: TGTGCCACCAGTGGTCCCGAGAACTATGGCTACACCTTC

d_call: -
clone_size: many
j_call: TRBJ1-3
v_call: TRBV7-8
cdr3_aa: CASSRSAGVGNTIYF
cdr3_nt: TGTGCCAGCAGCCGCAGTGCCGGGGTGGGAAACACCATATATTTT

d_call: -
clone_size: -
j_call: TRBJ2-1
v_call: TRBV29-1
cdr3_aa: CSAGTERSTEGNEQFF
cdr3_nt: TGCAGCGCAGGAACCGAGCGGTCGACCGAGGGCAATGAGCAGTTCTTC

d_call: TRBD2
clone_size: few
j_call: TRBJ2-7
v_call: TRBV5-6
cdr3_aa: CASSTSGSEFYEQYF
cdr3_nt: TGTGCCAGCAGCACTAGCGGGAGTGAGTTCTACGAGCAGTACTTC

d_call: -
clone_size: -
j_call: TRBJ1-2
v_call: TRBV5-1
cdr3_aa: CASSLDGQLNYGYTF
cdr3_nt: TGCGCCAGCAGCTTGGACGGTCAGCTTAACTATGGCTACACCTTC

d_call: -
clone_size: few
j_call: TRBJ2-5
v_call: TRBV15
cdr3_aa: CATSPRQRQSAYF
cdr3_nt: TGTGCCACCAGCCCGCGACAGCGACAATCCGCGTACTTC

d_call: -
clone_size: few
j_call: TRBJ1-1
v_call: TRBV29-1
cdr3_aa: CSVDSDTNTEAFF
cdr3_nt: TGCAGCGTAGACTCGGACACGAACACTGAAGCTTTCTTT

d_call: TRBD1
clone_size: -
j_call: TRBJ1-2
v_call: TRBV7-2
cdr3_aa: CASSFGTGSGYTF
cdr3_nt: TGTGCCAGCAGCTTCGGGACAGGAAGCGGCTACACCTTC

d_call: -
clone_size: -
j_call: TRBJ2-7
v_call: TRBV21-1
cdr3_aa: CASSKFPGTATYEQYF
cdr3_nt: TGTGCCAGCAGCAAATTTCCGGGGACGGCGACCTACGAGCAGTACTTC

d_call: -
clone_size: many
j_call: TRBJ2-3
v_call: TRBV24-1
cdr3_aa: CATSDRTASSTDTQYF
cdr3_nt: TGTGCCACCAGTGACCGGACTGCGTCTAGCACAGATACGCAGTATTTT

d_call: -
clone_size: -
j_call: TRBJ2-3
v_call: TRBV7-6
cdr3_aa: CASSTAEREDTQYF
cdr3_nt: TGTGCCAGCAGCACTGCAGAAAGGGAGGATACGCAGTATTTT

d_call: TRBD2
clone_size: few
j_call: TRBJ2-7
v_call: TRBV7-2
cdr3_aa: CASRLAGVYLEQYF
cdr3_nt: TGTGCCAGCAGACTAGCGGGAGTTTATCTCGAGCAGTACTTC

d_call: TRBD1
clone_size: few
j_call: TRBJ1-1
v_call: TRBV11-2
cdr3_aa: CASSTTTGGNTEAFF
cdr3_nt: TGTGCCAGCAGCACCACGACAGGGGGCAACACTGAAGCTTTCTTT

d_call: TRBD1
clone_size: few
j_call: TRBJ1-6
v_call: TRBV2
cdr3_aa: CASSEYRGSSYNSPLHF
cdr3_nt: TGTGCCAGCAGTGAATACAGGGGGAGCTCCTATAATTCACCCCTCCACTTT

d_call: TRBD2
clone_size: -
j_call: TRBJ2-2
v_call: TRBV7-6
cdr3_aa: CASSLFSLGRDTGELFF
cdr3_nt: TGTGCCAGCAGCTTATTCTCTCTCGGGAGGGACACCGGGGAGCTGTTTTTT

d_call: -
clone_size: -
j_call: TRBJ1-2
v_call: TRBV7-2
cdr3_aa: CTSLSGPGHYGYTF
cdr3_nt: TGTACCAGTTTATCGGGGCCGGGGCACTATGGCTACACCTTC

d_call: -
clone_size: -
j_call: TRBJ2-1
v_call: TRBV6-2/TRBV6-3
cdr3_aa: CASSYIRYNEQFF
cdr3_nt: TGTGCCAGCAGTTACATACGTTACAATGAGCAGTTCTTC

d_call: -
clone_size: -
j_call: TRBJ1-5
v_call: TRBV5-4
cdr3_aa: CASSTFGGYQPQHF
cdr3_nt: TGTGCCAGCAGCACCTTTGGGGGGTATCAGCCCCAGCATTTT

d_call: TRBD2
clone_size: -
j_call: TRBJ2-7
v_call: TRBV6-6
cdr3_aa: CASSSPGDSGSGYEQYF
cdr3_nt: TGTGCCAGCAGTTCCCCCGGGGATAGCGGGAGTGGCTACGAGCAGTACTTC

d_call: TRBD1
clone_size: -
j_call: TRBJ1-1
v_call: TRBV12-3/TRBV12-4
cdr3_aa: CASSLIGQGTTEAFF
cdr3_nt: TGTGCCAGCAGTTTAATCGGACAGGGAACAACTGAAGCTTTCTTT

d_call: -
clone_size: -
j_call: TRBJ2-7
v_call: TRBV4-3
cdr3_aa: CASSQSFDWRSVKQAPSYEQYF
cdr3_nt: TGCGCCAGCAGCCAATCTTTTGATTGGAGAAGCGTAAAACAGGCTCCATCCTACGAGCAGTACTTC

d_call: TRBD2
clone_size: many
j_call: TRBJ2-3
v_call: TRBV20-1
cdr3_aa: CSADTSDNTDTQYF
cdr3_nt: TGCAGTGCTGATACTAGCGATAACACAGATACGCAGTATTTT

d_call: -
clone_size: -
j_call: TRBJ2-1
v_call: TRBV5-1
cdr3_aa: CASSLGQGGLVF
cdr3_nt: TGCGCCAGCAGCTTGGGGCAGGGAGGTTTAGTCTTC

d_call: TRBD2
clone_size: few
j_call: TRBJ2-3
v_call: TRBV4-3
cdr3_aa: CASSLPPLGTSGEGTDTQYF
cdr3_nt: TGCGCCAGCAGCCTCCCCCCCCTTGGGACTAGCGGGGAAGGGACAGATACGCAGTATTTT